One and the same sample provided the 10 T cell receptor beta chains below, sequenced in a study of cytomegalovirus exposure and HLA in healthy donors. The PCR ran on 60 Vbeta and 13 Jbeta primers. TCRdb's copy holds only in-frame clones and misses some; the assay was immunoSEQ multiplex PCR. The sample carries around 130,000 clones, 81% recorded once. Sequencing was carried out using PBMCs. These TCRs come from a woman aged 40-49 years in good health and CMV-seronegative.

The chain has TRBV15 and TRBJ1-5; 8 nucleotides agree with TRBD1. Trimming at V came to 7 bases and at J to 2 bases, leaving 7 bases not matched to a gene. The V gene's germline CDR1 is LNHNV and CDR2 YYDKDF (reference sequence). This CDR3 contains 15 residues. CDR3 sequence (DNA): TGTGCCACCAAATCGGACAGGGCCGGCAATCAGCCCCAGCATTTT. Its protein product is CATKSDRAGNQPQHF.

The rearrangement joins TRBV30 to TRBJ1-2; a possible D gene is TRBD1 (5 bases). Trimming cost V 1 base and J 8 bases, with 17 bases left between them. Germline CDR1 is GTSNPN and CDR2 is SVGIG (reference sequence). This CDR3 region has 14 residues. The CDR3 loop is CAWSASRVGIGYTF. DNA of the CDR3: TGTGCCTGGAGTGCCTCCAGGGTGGGGATAGGCTACACCTTC.

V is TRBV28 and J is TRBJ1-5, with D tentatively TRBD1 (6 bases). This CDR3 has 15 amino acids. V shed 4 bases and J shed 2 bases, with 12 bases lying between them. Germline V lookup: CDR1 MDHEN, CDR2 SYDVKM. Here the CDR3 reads CASSSRGAGNQPQHF. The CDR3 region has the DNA TGTGCCAGCAGTTCCAGGGGAGCGGGCAATCAGCCCCAGCATTTT.

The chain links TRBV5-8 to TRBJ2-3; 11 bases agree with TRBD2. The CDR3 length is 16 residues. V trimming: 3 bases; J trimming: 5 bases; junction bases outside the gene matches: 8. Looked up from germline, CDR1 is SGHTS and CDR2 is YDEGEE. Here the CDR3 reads CASSWEPGLAVDTQYF. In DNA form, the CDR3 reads TGTGCCAGCAGCTGGGAACCGGGACTAGCGGTAGATACGCAGTATTTT.

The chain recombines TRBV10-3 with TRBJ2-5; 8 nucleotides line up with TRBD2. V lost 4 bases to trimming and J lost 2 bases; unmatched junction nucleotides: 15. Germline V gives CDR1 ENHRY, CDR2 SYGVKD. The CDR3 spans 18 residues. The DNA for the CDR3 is TGTGCCATCAGTGCCACCCCCCTGGGTAGCGGGGAACAAGAGACCCAGTACTTC. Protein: CAISATPLGSGEQETQYF.

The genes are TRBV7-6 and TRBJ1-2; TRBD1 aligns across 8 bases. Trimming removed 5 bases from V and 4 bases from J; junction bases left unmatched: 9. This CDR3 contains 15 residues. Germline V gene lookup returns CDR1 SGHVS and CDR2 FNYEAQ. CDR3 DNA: TGTGCCAGCAGCCCAGGACAGGGTCCCTCCTATGGCTACACCTTC. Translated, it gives CASSPGQGPSYGYTF. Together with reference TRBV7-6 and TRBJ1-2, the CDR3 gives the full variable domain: GAGVSQSPRYKVTKRGQDVALRCDPISGHVSLYWYRQALGQGPEFLTYFNYEAQQDKSGLPNDRFSAERPEGSISTLTIQRTEQRDSAMYRCASSPGQGPSYGYTFGSGTRLTVV.

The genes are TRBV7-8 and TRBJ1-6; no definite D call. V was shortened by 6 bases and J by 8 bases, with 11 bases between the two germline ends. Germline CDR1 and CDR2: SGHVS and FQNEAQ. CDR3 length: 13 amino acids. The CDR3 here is CASSYWRDSPLHF. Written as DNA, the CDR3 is TGTGCCAGCAGTTACTGGAGGGATTCACCCCTCCACTTT.

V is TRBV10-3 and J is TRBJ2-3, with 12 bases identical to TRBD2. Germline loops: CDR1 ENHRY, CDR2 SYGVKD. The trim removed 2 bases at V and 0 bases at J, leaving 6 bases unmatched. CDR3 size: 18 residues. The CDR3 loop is CAISERLAGGSSTDTQYF. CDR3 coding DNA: TGTGCCATCAGTGAGAGGCTAGCGGGGGGGTCTAGCACAGATACGCAGTATTTT.

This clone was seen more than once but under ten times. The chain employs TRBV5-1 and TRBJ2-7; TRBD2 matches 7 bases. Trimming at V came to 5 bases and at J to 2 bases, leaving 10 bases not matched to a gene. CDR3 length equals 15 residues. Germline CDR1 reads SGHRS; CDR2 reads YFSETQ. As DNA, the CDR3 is TGCGCCAGCAGTCTGTCTAGCGGAATAGCCTACGAGCAGTACTTC. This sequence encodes CASSLSSGIAYEQYF.

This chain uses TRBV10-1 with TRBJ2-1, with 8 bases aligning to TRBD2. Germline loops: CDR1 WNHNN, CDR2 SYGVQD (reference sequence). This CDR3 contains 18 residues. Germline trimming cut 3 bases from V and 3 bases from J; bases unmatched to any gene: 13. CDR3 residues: CASSDSGMFLAGYNEQFF. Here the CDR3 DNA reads TGCGCCAGCAGTGATTCTGGGATGTTCCTAGCGGGCTACAATGAGCAGTTCTTC.